A selection of T cell receptor beta chains follows, all from one sample in a study of early T cells in non-severe SARS-CoV-2 infection. MiXCR, applied by TCRdb to the 5' RACE reads, yields one record per CDR3 protein. The table records about 88,000 distinct CDR3 sequences, 14% to 15% of them present only once. Sequenced material: whole blood. Every receptor here comes from an adult who was a healthcare worker with PCR-confirmed SARS-CoV-2 infection or an uninfected control (not recorded which). CDR3s include the opening cysteine and the closing phenylalanine or tryptophan. A D gene is named only where the DNA matches it firmly. Not every row has a clone size; where given, it reads once, few, many or a size class.

v_call	d_call	j_call	clone_size	cdr3_aa	cdr3_nt
TRBV25-1	.	TRBJ2-7	few	CASSEGGHEQYF	TGTGCCAGCAGTGAAGGGGGACACGAGCAGTACTTC
TRBV20-1	.	TRBJ1-4	.	CSAFDSGNEKLFF	TGCAGTGCTTTTGACTCGGGCAATGAAAAACTGTTTTTT
TRBV28	TRBD1	TRBJ2-3	few	CASSFQGARDTQYF	TGTGCCAGCAGTTTTCAGGGGGCGAGAGATACGCAGTATTTT
TRBV7-9	.	TRBJ1-5	many	CASSLGETSNQPQHF	TGTGCCAGCAGCTTGGGGGAGACTAGCAATCAGCCCCAGCATTTT
TRBV19	TRBD1	TRBJ2-1	few	CASSIRGRQFF	TGTGCCAGTAGTATAAGGGGGCGGCAGTTCTTC
TRBV7-6	.	TRBJ2-1	.	CASSFRDRLWDEQFF	TGTGCCAGCAGCTTCCGGGACCGACTCTGGGATGAGCAGTTCTTC
TRBV15	TRBD2	TRBJ2-7	.	CATSIDRLAGGGEQYF	TGTGCCACCAGCATCGACCGACTAGCGGGAGGAGGGGAGCAGTACTTC
TRBV15	.	TRBJ2-3	few	CATSGDPNTDTQYF	TGTGCCACCAGCGGCGACCCCAACACAGATACGCAGTATTTT
TRBV28	.	TRBJ2-7	few	CASSFSGTLARYEQYF	TGTGCCAGCAGTTTCTCCGGGACCCTAGCGCGCTACGAGCAGTACTTC
TRBV30	TRBD2	TRBJ2-1	few	CAWKRLAGDRDNEQFF	TGTGCCTGGAAGAGACTAGCGGGAGACCGGGACAATGAGCAGTTCTTC
TRBV28	.	TRBJ2-1	.	CASSFPSASAWTYNEQFF	TGTGCCAGCAGTTTCCCTAGCGCCAGCGCTTGGACCTACAATGAGCAGTTCTTC
TRBV6-5	.	TRBJ1-5	many	CASSDRWSNQPQHF	TGTGCCAGCAGTGACAGGTGGAGCAATCAGCCCCAGCATTTT
TRBV18	TRBD2	TRBJ2-3	few	CASSPEREVWLSTDTQYF	TGTGCCAGCTCACCGGAGCGGGAGGTATGGCTGTCGACAGATACGCAGTATTTT
TRBV29-1	.	TRBJ2-7	few	CSVAKGLEGYEQYF	TGCAGCGTCGCAAAGGGATTAGAGGGATACGAGCAGTACTTC
TRBV5-1	TRBD2	TRBJ2-5	few	CASSLGLAGPTQYF	TGCGCCAGCAGCTTGGGACTAGCGGGACCGACCCAGTACTTC
TRBV20-1	.	TRBJ2-1	once	CSAGKSGPNGNEQFF	TGCAGTGCTGGGAAAAGCGGCCCAAACGGCAATGAGCAGTTCTTC
TRBV2	TRBD2	TRBJ2-3	many	CASKERDTDTQYF	TGTGCCAGCAAGGAGCGGGACACAGATACGCAGTATTTT
TRBV20-1	.	TRBJ1-2	few	CSASGGPSPYTF	TGCAGTGCTAGCGGCGGCCCATCCCCCTACACCTTC
TRBV11-2	.	TRBJ2-7	.	CASSGGPGREQYF	TGTGCCAGCAGTGGAGGACCCGGCCGCGAGCAGTACTTC
TRBV20-1	.	TRBJ2-7	.	CSAARTLAYEQYF	TGCAGTGCCGCTCGCACGCTGGCCTACGAGCAGTACTTC
TRBV12-3/TRBV12-4	.	TRBJ1-2	.	CASSGGSDYGYTF	TGTGCCAGCAGTGGGGGGTCGGACTATGGCTACACCTTC
TRBV6-5	.	TRBJ1-2	.	CASLESSISEGGYTF	TGTGCCAGCCTCGAATCGTCTATCTCCGAGGGTGGCTACACCTTC
TRBV20-1	TRBD2	TRBJ2-1	many	CSDGTSGYNEQFF	TGCAGTGACGGGACTAGCGGCTACAATGAGCAGTTCTTC
TRBV29-1	.	TRBJ2-7	.	CSVRRGHSYEQYF	TGCAGCGTTCGGCGGGGACACTCCTACGAGCAGTACTTC
TRBV20-1	.	TRBJ2-1	.	CSAEESETGMGEQFF	TGCAGTGCTGAAGAAAGCGAGACAGGTATGGGTGAGCAGTTCTTC
TRBV7-2	.	TRBJ2-3	once	CASSRRDDTDTQYF	TGTGCCAGCAGCCGGAGGGACGACACAGATACGCAGTATTTT
TRBV20-1	TRBD1	TRBJ2-1	few	CSASRQGAYNEQFF	TGCAGTGCTAGCAGGCAGGGGGCCTACAATGAGCAGTTCTTC
TRBV14	.	TRBJ1-2	.	CASSRDGYGYTF	TGTGCCAGCAGCCGGGACGGGTATGGCTACACCTTC